The next 13 T cell receptor beta chains were all read from a single sample in a study of T cells after yellow fever vaccination (dated by TCRdb to about 2019). Interpreted using the paper, the treatment or condition label stands for: live attenuated yellow fever vaccine strain. To prepare the library, 5' RACE was applied. TCRdb records Illumina NovaSeq 6000 as the sequencer. TCRdb reanalyzed the raw reads on its own, using fastp at Q25 for trimming and MiXCR for clone calling, and kept in-frame beta chains. Each entry merges the rows of one CDR3 protein and shows their most common DNA and genes. The sample table lists around 300,000 distinct CDR3 sequences, over 3.5% of them with a count of one. Of the sample, just under 20% is held by the ten largest clones. The input for sequencing was PBMCs, taken 15 days after the yellow fever booster vaccination. The receptors shown here come from a man aged 18 to 29 who received the YFV17D yellow fever vaccine.

The table lists this clonotype with a few counts. J is TRBJ2-3 and V is TRBV5-4; D may be TRBD1 or TRBD2 (5 bases each). The CDR3 extends over 15 amino acids. Germline CDR1 is SGHNT and CDR2 is YYREEE (reference sequence). Between the trimmed V and J ends, which lost 0 bases and 2 bases, there was a span of 10 bases. The CDR3 region is CASSLAGQATDTQYF. CDR3 coding DNA: TGTGCCAGCAGCTTGGCGGGGCAGGCCACAGATACGCAGTATTTT.

This clonotype occurred a few times. V gene TRBV20-1 combines with J gene TRBJ2-3; D unclear. The CDR3 contains 12 residues. Germline V gives CDR1 DFQATT, CDR2 SNEGSKA (reference sequence). V lost 4 bases to trimming and J lost 12 bases, with 17 bases between them. CDR3 bases: TGCAGTGCTAACCCGACCACCGTCCTACAGTATTTT. Translated: CSANPTTVLQYF.

This clonotype has a count of ten or more. The genes are TRBV10-3 and TRBJ2-7; tentatively, D is TRBD1 (5 bases). V lost 4 bases and J 1 base, leaving 11 bases between the germline ends. The CDR3 is 14 amino acids. CDR1 is ENHRY and CDR2 is SYGVKD in the germline V gene. The CDR3 DNA is TGTGCCATCAGTGCGGTCGACAGTTCCTACGAGCAGTACGTC. It translates to CAISAVDSSYEQYV.

The sample holds many counts of this clonotype. This rearrangement joins TRBV29-1 to TRBJ1-1, with no clear D. Germline V gives CDR1 SQVTM, CDR2 ANQGSEA. Trimming cost V 7 bases and J 5 bases, with 17 bases left between them. The CDR3 is made up of 13 amino acids. For the CDR3, the DNA is TGCAGCGACGGTGGCAGGCCGGGAACTGAAGCTTTCTTT. Translated: CSDGGRPGTEAFF.

This clonotype has more than one count but fewer than ten. The gene calls are TRBV7-9 and TRBJ1-2, with D tentatively TRBD1 (6 bases). Trimming took 5 bases from V and 5 from J, leaving 18 bases between them. The germline V gene has CDR1 SEHNR and CDR2 FQNEAQ (reference sequence). This CDR3 has 15 amino acids. CDR3 nucleotides: TGTGCCAGCAGCAAAAGTCAGGGGCGAGGGTATGGCTACACCTTC. It specifies CASSKSQGRGYGYTF.

This clonotype was seen at least ten times. J is TRBJ2-5 and V is TRBV20-1; a weak D match, TRBD1 (6 bases). Looked up from germline, CDR1 is DFQATT and CDR2 is SNEGSKA (reference sequence). V dropped 2 bases and J dropped 5 bases, with 15 bases sitting between them. This CDR3 is built from 14 residues. CDR3 protein: CSARSPTGGETQYF. The CDR3 DNA reads TGCAGTGCTAGAAGCCCGACAGGCGGCGAGACCCAGTACTTC.

This clonotype was recorded many times. The chain has TRBV5-1 and TRBJ1-1, with D hard to call. This CDR3 has 14 residues. Trimming took 5 bases from V and 4 from J, leaving 15 bases between them. CDR1 is SGHRS, CDR2 YFSETQ, per germline. CDR3: CASRQRLSGTEAFF. CDR3 DNA sequence: TGCGCCAGCAGGCAAAGATTGAGTGGCACTGAAGCTTTCTTT. The complete variable domain, with remaining parts taken from reference TRBV5-1 and TRBJ1-1, reads KAGVTQTPRYLIKTRGQQVTLSCSPISGHRSVSWYQQTPGQGLQFLFEYFSETQRNKGNFPGRFSGRQFSNSRSEMNVSTLELGDSALYLCASRQRLSGTEAFFGQGTRLTVV.

The chain recombines TRBV21-1 with TRBJ2-3. TRBV21-1 is annotated as a pseudogene. This CDR3 spans 16 amino acids. The CDR3 region has the DNA TGTGCCAGCAGCAAAGTACACAGTTCACCCCCAGATACGCAGTATTTT. It specifies CASSKVHSSPPDTQYF.

The J gene is TRBJ2-7, the V gene TRBV5-6; no definite D call. The germline V gene encodes CDR1 SGHDT and CDR2 YYEEEE. CDR3 length: 14 residues. The V end lost 0 bases, the J end lost 3 bases, and 10 bases lay between the germline ends. The CDR3 DNA is TGTGCCAGCAGCTTGGTAGGCTCGAACTACGAGCAGTACTTC. Its protein is CASSLVGSNYEQYF.

This clonotype was seen more than once but under ten times. CDR3 region: CASSDGWGSEQFF. The DNA for the CDR3 is TGTGCCAGCAGTGATGGGTGGGGCAGTGAGCAGTTCTTC. The chain joins TRBV25-1 to TRBJ2-1; D perhaps matches TRBD1 (5 bases). Germline CDR1 MGHDK, CDR2 SYGVNS. V dropped 3 bases and J dropped 9 bases, with 12 bases sitting between them. The CDR3 is made up of 13 amino acids.

This clonotype was detected many times. This chain joins TRBV9 and TRBJ2-2; no clear D gene. The germline V and J ends were trimmed by 0 bases and 1 base, with 7 bases remaining between them. The V gene's germline CDR1 is SGDLS and CDR2 YYNGEE. The CDR3 loop spans 15 amino acids. CDR3 region: CASSVAKGNTGELFF. The CDR3 DNA is TGTGCCAGCAGCGTAGCCAAGGGGAACACCGGGGAGCTGTTTTTT.

In this sample, this clonotype turned up a few times. V gene TRBV7-2 combines with J gene TRBJ2-7; tentative D call: TRBD2 (6 bases). Between the trimmed V and J ends, which lost 4 bases and 2 bases, there was a span of 12 bases. Germline V gives CDR1 SGHTA, CDR2 FQGNSA. The CDR3 sequence is 14 residues long. Here the CDR3 reads CASSYGRGPYEQYF. The CDR3 nucleotides read TGTGCCAGCAGCTACGGGCGGGGCCCCTACGAGCAGTACTTC.

This clonotype appeared a few times. The chain links TRBV20-1 to TRBJ1-5; D ambiguous. There are 13 residues in the CDR3. The V end lost 5 bases, the J end lost 5 bases, and 13 bases lay between the germline ends. Looked up from germline, CDR1 is DFQATT and CDR2 is SNEGSKA (reference sequence). CDR3 amino acids: CSASDWEHQPQHF. The CDR3 DNA follows: TGCAGTGCTTCGGACTGGGAGCATCAGCCCCAGCATTTT.